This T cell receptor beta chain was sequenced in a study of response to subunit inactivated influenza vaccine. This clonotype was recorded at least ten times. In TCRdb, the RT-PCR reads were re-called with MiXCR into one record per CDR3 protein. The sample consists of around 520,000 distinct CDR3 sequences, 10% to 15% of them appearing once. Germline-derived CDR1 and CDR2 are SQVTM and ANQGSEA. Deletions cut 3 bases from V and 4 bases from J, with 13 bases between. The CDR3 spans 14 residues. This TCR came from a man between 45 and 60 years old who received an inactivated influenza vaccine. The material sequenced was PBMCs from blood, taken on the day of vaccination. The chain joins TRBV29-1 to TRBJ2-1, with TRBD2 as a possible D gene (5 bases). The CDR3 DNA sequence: TGCAGCGTTGAGTTCGGACTTCTGTACAATGAGCAGTTCTTC. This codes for CSVEFGLLYNEQFF.